This TCR beta chain was captured by sequencing in a study of blood T cells in healthy people across ages. The extraction recovered at least 6 micrograms of total RNA per sample. This clonotype was recorded many times. Alongside a J-beta primer mix, a sample-barcoded 5' primer served in a second PCR lasting roughly 6 to 12 cycles. Each cDNA molecule was tagged by a template-switch adaptor that had 12 random nucleotides. In TCRdb, the 5' RACE reads were re-called with MiXCR into one record per CDR3 protein. The table includes about 780,000 distinct CDR3 sequences, 35% to 60% detected once. Germline CDR1 reads SQVTM; CDR2 reads ANQGSEA. With 6 bases clipped from V and 8 bases from J, the junction kept 7 bases outside the gene matches. The CDR3 length is 13 residues.

Sequencing used blood. The TCR was taken from a man aged 80 or over in good health. The genes are TRBV29-1 and TRBJ2-1; 10 bases match TRBD2. The CDR3 DNA is TGCAGCGTACAGCGGGAGGGCAGCTATGAGCAGTTCTTC. Translating gives CSVQREGSYEQFF.